One and the same sample provided the 10 T cell receptor beta chains below, sequenced in a study of regulatory T cells in long-lasting Graves disease. Time point noted: persistent/refractory GD, antithyroid drugs over 5 years with positive TRAb. After RNA was extracted from PBMCs, the TCR library was made from it. Relying on iRepertoire HTBI primers and Arm-PCR of CDR3 regions, the team built TCR beta libraries. MiXCR, run by TCRdb on the multiplex PCR reads, gives a single entry per CDR3 protein. The table has over 250,000 distinct CDR3 sequences, around 20% seen once. The sequences come from peripheral blood mononuclear cells (PBMCs), collected when the disease was refractory, from a patient treated with antithyroid drugs. The receptors derive from a female donor with Graves disease.

V usage is TRBV12-3 or TRBV12-4 and J usage is TRBJ1-1; D remains ambiguous. V lost 3 bases, J lost 6 bases, and 11 bases lay in between. The CDR3 sequence is 13 residues long. CDR3: CASSFQGLAEAFF. The CDR3 nucleotides are TGTGCCAGCAGTTTCCAAGGCTTAGCTGAAGCTTTCTTT.

The sample holds many counts of this clonotype. The genes are TRBV20-1 and TRBJ2-4; TRBD2 matches at 7 bases. The ends lost 1 base at V and 2 bases at J; junction bases unmatched: 5. The CDR3 is made up of 15 amino acids. CDR1 DFQATT and CDR2 SNEGSKA come from the germline V gene (reference sequence). CDR3 nucleotides: TGCAGTGCTAGAGTGGAAGCGGGACCCAAAAACATTCAGTACTTC. Translated, it gives CSARVEAGPKNIQYF.

This clonotype was counted a few times. This chain uses TRBV29-1 with TRBJ2-5; D unresolved. Germline V gene lookup returns CDR1 SQVTM and CDR2 ANQGSEA. V was shortened by 4 bases and J by 5 bases, with 11 bases between the two germline ends. This CDR3 comprises 12 residues. CDR3 DNA: TGCAGCGTTGGGGGTTTTGGGGAGACCCAGTACTTC. This codes for CSVGGFGETQYF.

The genes are TRBV7-2 and TRBJ2-6; D assignment may be TRBD1 or TRBD2 (5 bases each). The CDR3 is made up of 16 amino acids. Germline values: CDR1 SGHTA, CDR2 FQGNSA. Trimming took 6 bases from V and 0 from J, leaving 12 bases between them. In DNA, the CDR3 is TGTGCCAGCAGTATGATTGGGGGCTCTGGGGCCAACGTCCTGACTTTC. Translating it yields CASSMIGGSGANVLTF.

A remark on this clonotype: This CDR3 is missing its conserved last phenylalanine or tryptophan, likely due to a read error. This chain joins TRBV7-2 and TRBJ1-2, with D unclear. CDR1 and CDR2 (germline): SGHTA, FQGNSA. The CDR3 spans 13 residues. With 1 base removed from V and 4 bases from J, the gap between germline ends came to 7 bases. CDR3 sequence (DNA): TGTGCCAGCAGCTTAGACAGTGTCTATGGCTACACCCTC. Its protein is CASSLDSVYGYTL.

Ten or more counts support this clonotype. The J gene is TRBJ1-1, the V gene TRBV18; D possibly corresponds to TRBD1 (6 bases). The V end was cut by 0 bases, the J end by 4 bases, with 12 bases between. CDR1 and CDR2 from the germline V gene are KGHSH and LQKENI. This CDR3 is built from 15 residues. Written as DNA, the CDR3 is TGTGCCAGCTCACCACCGGTGGGGGCAAGCACTGAAGCTTTCTTT. Its translation: CASSPPVGASTEAFF.

The rearrangement joins TRBV27 to TRBJ2-7; 9 bases are a match to TRBD1. After removal of 5 bases from V and 0 bases from J, the junction contained 8 bases not matched to a gene. This CDR3 comprises 16 residues. Germline values: CDR1 MNHEY, CDR2 SMNVEV (reference sequence). The CDR3 DNA is TGTGCCAGCAGTCCGTTACAGGGGGCCCGCTCCTACGAGCAGTACTTC. This codes for CASSPLQGARSYEQYF.

The table lists this clonotype with many counts. The rearrangement uses TRBV28 and TRBJ2-1; 8 nucleotides align to TRBD2. CDR3 length: 16 residues. Germline V CDR1 and CDR2: MDHEN, SYDVKM. The V gene end was trimmed by 4 bases and the J gene end by 0 bases; junction bases not matched to a gene: 5. This CDR3 reads CASSSIAGTSYNEQFF. The CDR3 DNA reads as TGTGCCAGCAGTTCAATAGCGGGAACCTCCTACAATGAGCAGTTCTTC.

The chain is built from TRBV10-3 and TRBJ1-1; D possibly corresponds to TRBD1 (6 bases). V was clipped by 3 bases and J by 2 bases, with 10 bases between them. CDR3 size: 14 residues. CDR1 ENHRY and CDR2 SYGVKD come from the germline V gene. The CDR3 spells CAISDGQKNTEAFF. The CDR3 bases are TGTGCCATCAGTGATGGACAGAAAAACACTGAAGCTTTCTTT.

With respect to this clonotype: This is likely an artifact of a read error, given a far larger clone one base away. The chain uses TRBV7-3 and TRBJ2-7; no definite D call. Trimming left V 6 bases short and J 3 bases short, with 3 bases between. The CDR3 is 10 amino acids. Germline V lookup: CDR1 SGHTA, CDR2 FQGTGA. The CDR3: CASRDYEQYF. CDR3 sequence (DNA): TGTGCCAGCAGGGACTACGAGCAGTACTTC.